These 29 T cell receptor beta chains were all obtained from the same sample, sequenced in a study of T-cell reconstitution after alpha-beta-depleted transplantation in children. Unique molecular identifiers were incorporated when the TCRbeta library was constructed. MiXCR, run by TCRdb on the PCR reads, gives a single entry per CDR3 protein. The sample consists of over 200,000 distinct CDR3 sequences, roughly 10% of them appearing once. The specimen comprised PBMCs from the stem cell graft donor, sampled from the stem cell graft. These receptors were taken from a human donor who donated a stem cell graft to a child with acute lymphoblastic leukemia.

This clonotype was seen many times. This chain links TRBV3-1 with TRBJ2-5; 7 bases are a match to TRBD1. Germline-derived CDR1 and CDR2 are LGHDT and YNNKEL (reference sequence). The V and J ends lost 1 base and 3 bases, in that order; junction bases with no gene match: 5. This CDR3 is built from 15 residues. CDR3 sequence (DNA): TGTGCCAGCAGCCAAGTCCGCACAGGGGAAGAGACCCAGTACTTC. Translation gives CASSQVRTGEETQYF.

This clonotype has only a few counts. The chain employs TRBV12-3 or TRBV12-4 and TRBJ2-7; D is unclear. The CDR3 extends over 15 amino acids. Trimming removed 2 bases at V and 1 base at J, with 12 bases between. CDR3 sequence (DNA): TGTGCCAGCAGTTTATTGTCTGCTTTATCCTACGAGCAGTACTTC. It specifies CASSLLSALSYEQYF.

Ten or more counts support this clonotype. The chain is built from TRBV5-1 and TRBJ1-4; maybe TRBD1 (6 bases). The CDR3 is made up of 14 amino acids. Between the trimmed V and J ends, which lost 4 bases and 5 bases, there was a span of 12 bases. Per the germline V gene, CDR1 is SGHRS and CDR2 is YFSETQ. This CDR3 is CASSVTGPNEKLFF. CDR3 coding DNA: TGCGCCAGCAGCGTGACAGGCCCCAATGAAAAACTGTTTTTT.

This clonotype has at least ten counts. The rearrangement links TRBV24-1 to TRBJ1-1; D possibly corresponds to TRBD1 (5 bases). This CDR3 has 15 residues. V lost 5 bases and J 4 bases, leaving 16 bases between the germline ends. CDR1 KGHDR and CDR2 SFDVKD come from the germline V gene. The CDR3 DNA is TGTGCCACCAGTGCCCCCGCGGGGGAGGGCACTGAAGCTTTCTTT. Translated: CATSAPAGEGTEAFF.

In its sample, this clonotype was seen many times. This sequence joins TRBV5-1 and TRBJ2-1; the D gene is possibly TRBD1 (6 bases). This CDR3 has 13 residues. V lost 1 base, J lost 5 bases, and 7 bases lay in between. Per the germline V gene, CDR1 is SGHRS and CDR2 is YFSETQ. CDR3: CASSLNRDNEQFF. For the CDR3, the DNA is TGCGCCAGCAGCTTGAACAGGGACAATGAGCAGTTCTTC.

This clonotype was found many times. J is TRBJ2-3 and V is TRBV12-3 or TRBV12-4; 7 bases agree with TRBD1. With 2 bases clipped from V and 5 bases from J, the junction kept 10 bases outside the gene matches. The CDR3 sequence is 16 residues long. In DNA, the CDR3 is TGTGCCAGCAGTTTAACTCCCGGACAGGCTGGAGATACGCAGTATTTT. It encodes CASSLTPGQAGDTQYF.

In its sample, this clonotype was seen a few times. The chain employs TRBV20-1 and TRBJ2-1, with D perhaps assigned TRBD1 or TRBD2 (5 bases each). This CDR3 has 13 amino acids. The germline V and J ends were trimmed by 5 bases and 4 bases, with 12 bases remaining between them. Germline-derived CDR1 and CDR2 are DFQATT and SNEGSKA (reference sequence). The CDR3 DNA reads TGCAGTGCTGGGGGAGCCCAATACAATGAGCAGTTCTTC. Translation: CSAGGAQYNEQFF.

This clonotype came up many times. The chain uses TRBV10-3 and TRBJ2-7, with TRBD1 matching over 8 bases. This CDR3 is built from 15 residues. The germline V gene has CDR1 ENHRY and CDR2 SYGVKD. V shed 3 bases, J shed 2 bases, and the junction held 6 bases outside the gene matches. CDR3 DNA: TGTGCCATCAGTGACACCGGGACAGGTACCTACGAGCAGTACTTC. This sequence encodes CAISDTGTGTYEQYF.

This clonotype was seen repeatedly, ten times or more. The chain recombines TRBV13 with TRBJ1-4; D possibly corresponds to TRBD1 (6 bases). Looked up from germline, CDR1 is PRHDT and CDR2 is FYEKMQ (reference sequence). The ends were cut back, 4 bases at V and 8 bases at J, with 14 bases in the middle. The CDR3 covers 14 residues. The CDR3 nucleotides read TGTGCCAGCAGCTCTCGGGGGGCGGCCGAAAAACTGTTTTTT. Protein sequence: CASSSRGAAEKLFF.

The genes are TRBV6-1 and TRBJ1-5; 8 nucleotides line up with TRBD1. This CDR3 spans 16 amino acids. The trim removed 4 bases at V and 8 bases at J, leaving 13 bases unmatched. Germline CDR1 MNHNS, CDR2 SASEGT. The CDR3 nucleotides read TGTGCCAGCAGTGCTTGGGGACAGGCGGAGATAGAGCCCCAGCATTTT. Encoded protein: CASSAWGQAEIEPQHF.

This clonotype was counted only a few times. The chain combines TRBV6-2 or TRBV6-3 with TRBJ1-1, with D possibly being TRBD1 (6 bases). The V end was cut by 4 bases, the J end by 11 bases, with 23 bases between. This CDR3 spans 15 amino acids. Germline lookup yields CDR1 MNHEY and CDR2 SVGEGT. The CDR3 region is CASSSPYHREAGAFF. In DNA, the CDR3 is TGTGCCAGCAGTTCCCCGTACCACAGGGAAGCGGGTGCTTTCTTT.

This sequence joins TRBV7-2 and TRBJ2-5; no firm D call. Deletions cut 1 base from V and 5 bases from J, with 11 bases between. The CDR3 contains 14 residues. CDR1 SGHTA and CDR2 FQGNSA come from the germline V gene. The CDR3 is CASSLGGVGETQYF. The CDR3 coding sequence is TGTGCCAGCAGCTTAGGAGGAGTGGGCGAGACCCAGTACTTC.

The gene calls are TRBV5-5 and TRBJ2-1, with D maybe TRBD1 (6 bases). The CDR3 runs to 11 residues. V was shortened by 7 bases and J by 8 bases, with 10 bases between the two germline ends. Germline V lookup: CDR1 SGHKS, CDR2 YYEKEE (reference sequence). CDR3 DNA: TGTGCCAGCCGACAGGCGTATGAGCAGTTCTTC. Translation: CASRQAYEQFF.

This rearrangement joins TRBV7-2 to TRBJ1-5, with TRBD1 as a possible D gene (5 bases). This CDR3 region has 19 residues. CDR1 and CDR2 from the germline V gene are SGHTA and FQGNSA. V lost 4 bases and J 2 bases, leaving 24 bases between the germline ends. CDR3 sequence reads: CASSSLLDSTGRGNQPQHF. The CDR3 DNA reads as TGTGCCAGCAGCTCCCTCCTTGACAGCACCGGGCGGGGCAATCAGCCCCAGCATTTT.

There are a few counts of this clonotype. V usage is TRBV12-3 or TRBV12-4 and J usage is TRBJ1-1; D might be TRBD1 (6 bases). The CDR3 length is 14 residues. Trimming left V 6 bases short and J 3 bases short, with 14 bases between. The CDR3 sequence: CASRRDIRDTEAFF. CDR3 nucleotide sequence: TGTGCCAGCAGACGGGACATAAGGGACACTGAAGCTTTCTTT.

This clonotype was found many times. The V gene is TRBV7-6, the J gene TRBJ2-3; 8 nucleotides line up with TRBD1. The junction had 4 bases not matched to a gene; V was cut back by 1 base and J by 4 bases. This CDR3 has 15 amino acids. Germline loops: CDR1 SGHVS, CDR2 FNYEAQ. CDR3 loop: CASSLGAGGPDTQYF. CDR3 nucleotides: TGTGCCAGCAGCTTAGGCGCAGGGGGCCCAGATACGCAGTATTTT.

Many counts were recorded for this clonotype. V and J are TRBV2 and TRBJ2-5, with D possibly being TRBD2 (6 bases). CDR3 length equals 14 residues. From germline, CDR1 is SNHLY and CDR2 FYNNEI. V was cut by 11 bases and J by 7 bases, with 23 bases left in between. The CDR3, as DNA: TGTGCCGGCAAACGGGGGACCGTGGAGGGGACCCAGTACTTC. It specifies CAGKRGTVEGTQYF. Using reference TRBV2 and TRBJ2-5 for the parts outside the CDR3, the full variable domain is EPEVTQTPSHQVTQMGQEVILRCVPISNHLYFYWYRQILGQKVEFLVSFYNNEISEKSEIFDDQFSVERPDGSNFTLKIRSTKLEDSAMYFCAGKRGTVEGTQYFGPGTRLLVL.

In its sample, this clonotype was seen many times. Written as DNA, the CDR3 is TGTGCCAGCAGTGATGAAAGGGACACTGAAGCTTTCTTT. This encodes CASSDERDTEAFF. The chain has TRBV2 and TRBJ1-1; D gene ambiguous. This CDR3 has 13 amino acids. The germline gives CDR1 SNHLY, CDR2 FYNNEI. The ends were cut back, 3 bases at V and 3 bases at J, with 8 bases in the middle.

CDR3 sequence: CATSDLPERGADTQYF. The CDR3 DNA is TGTGCCACCAGTGATTTGCCAGAAAGGGGGGCAGATACGCAGTATTTT. The chain uses TRBV24-1 and TRBJ2-3; D might be TRBD1 or TRBD2, each matching 6 bases. The V and J ends lost 0 bases and 4 bases respectively, with 13 bases between them. Germline V gene lookup returns CDR1 KGHDR and CDR2 SFDVKD. The CDR3 consists of 16 residues.

This clonotype has at least ten counts. The chain combines TRBV11-2 with TRBJ1-1, with TRBD1 as a possible D gene (5 bases). CDR1 and CDR2 (germline): SGHAT, FQNNGV. The V end was cut by 1 base, the J end by 3 bases, with 9 bases between. The CDR3 length is 14 residues. CDR3 loop: CASSLAGIDTEAFF. In DNA, the CDR3 is TGTGCCAGCAGCTTAGCAGGGATAGACACTGAAGCTTTCTTT.

This clonotype was counted ten times or more. The rearrangement uses TRBV5-1 and TRBJ2-2, with D possibly being TRBD2 (5 bases). V was clipped by 0 bases and J by 3 bases, with 9 bases between them. In germline, CDR1 is SGHRS, CDR2 YFSETQ. The CDR3 totals 15 residues. CDR3 amino acids: CASSLVGVDTGELFF. The DNA for the CDR3 is TGCGCCAGCAGCTTGGTCGGGGTTGACACCGGGGAGCTGTTTTTT.

This clonotype was observed many times. This sequence joins TRBV5-6 and TRBJ1-2, with a weak D call TRBD1 (5 bases). Trimming took 4 bases from V and 0 from J, leaving 13 bases between them. The germline CDR1 and CDR2 sequences are SGHDT and YYEEEE. There are 15 residues in the CDR3. CDR3 bases: TGTGCCAGCAGCCGGGTGACAGCCTCTAACTATGGCTACACCTTC. Its protein is CASSRVTASNYGYTF.

There are many counts of this clonotype. V is TRBV28 and J is TRBJ1-1; no definite D call. CDR1 is MDHEN, CDR2 SYDVKM, per germline. Between the trimmed V and J ends, which lost 3 bases and 2 bases, there was a span of 10 bases. The CDR3 is 14 residues long. CDR3 coding DNA: TGTGCCAGCAGTTTGATAAACGCAAACACTGAAGCTTTCTTT. Protein sequence: CASSLINANTEAFF.

This chain connects TRBV14 to TRBJ1-2; D might be TRBD1 (6 bases). The CDR3 totals 15 residues. The ends were cut back, 3 bases at V and 0 bases at J, with 11 bases in the middle. Germline V gene sequence: CDR1 SGHDN, CDR2 FVKESK. CDR3 sequence reads: CASSQTGSANYGYTF. In nucleotides, the CDR3 is TGTGCCAGCAGCCAGACAGGCTCCGCTAACTATGGCTACACCTTC. The whole variable domain, filled in from reference TRBV14 and TRBJ1-2, reads EAGVTQFPSHSVIEKGQTVTLRCDPISGHDNLYWYRRVMGKEIKFLLHFVKESKQDESGMPNNRFLAERTGGTYSTLKVQPAELEDSGVYFCASSQTGSANYGYTFGSGTRLTVV.

In this sample, this clonotype turned up a few times. This chain uses TRBV7-9 with TRBJ1-6; D possibly corresponds to TRBD1 (5 bases). V lost 4 bases and J lost 9, with 13 bases in between. The CDR3 runs to 14 residues. Germline CDR1 is SEHNR and CDR2 is FQNEAQ (reference sequence). Written as DNA, the CDR3 is TGTGCCAGCAGCTGGGGGGGGGACGGTTCACCCCTCCACTTT. It encodes CASSWGGDGSPLHF.

This clonotype was seen ten or more times. V gene TRBV5-1 combines with J gene TRBJ2-7; D may match TRBD1 or TRBD2 (6 bases each). The ends were cut back, 3 bases at V and 5 bases at J, with 21 bases in the middle. The CDR3 totals 16 residues. Germline V gene sequence: CDR1 SGHRS, CDR2 YFSETQ. CDR3 sequence (DNA): TGCGCCAGCAGCTCCTTCAGCTCGCAGGAGGGGGACGAGCAGTACTTC. It specifies CASSSFSSQEGDEQYF.

There are a few counts of this clonotype. V gene TRBV12-3 or TRBV12-4 combines with J gene TRBJ1-2, with D possibly being TRBD1 (5 bases). This CDR3 has 13 amino acids. V dropped 8 bases and J dropped 2 bases, with 12 bases sitting between them. The CDR3 reads CASGWQGNYGYTF. As DNA, the CDR3 is TGTGCCAGCGGCTGGCAGGGAAACTATGGCTACACCTTC.

In regard to this clonotype: A much larger clone lies one base from this, so it may be a read error. The gene calls are TRBV5-1 and TRBJ1-2, with TRBD1 identical over 9 bases. The CDR3 totals 15 residues. Germline loops: CDR1 SGHRS, CDR2 YFSETQ. CDR3 bases: TGCGCCAGCAAAGAACCGGGACAGGGCGACTATGGCCACACCTTC. Protein: CASKEPGQGDYGHTF.

J is TRBJ1-2 and V is TRBV6-1, with 8 bases aligning to TRBD1. Germline V gives CDR1 MNHNS, CDR2 SASEGT. The V segment lost 3 bases and the J segment 3 bases; nucleotides outside the gene matches: 6. This CDR3 has 15 residues. CDR3 sequence (DNA): TGTGCCAGCAGTGATCGTGGGACAGGAGACTATGGCTACACCTTC. It codes for CASSDRGTGDYGYTF.